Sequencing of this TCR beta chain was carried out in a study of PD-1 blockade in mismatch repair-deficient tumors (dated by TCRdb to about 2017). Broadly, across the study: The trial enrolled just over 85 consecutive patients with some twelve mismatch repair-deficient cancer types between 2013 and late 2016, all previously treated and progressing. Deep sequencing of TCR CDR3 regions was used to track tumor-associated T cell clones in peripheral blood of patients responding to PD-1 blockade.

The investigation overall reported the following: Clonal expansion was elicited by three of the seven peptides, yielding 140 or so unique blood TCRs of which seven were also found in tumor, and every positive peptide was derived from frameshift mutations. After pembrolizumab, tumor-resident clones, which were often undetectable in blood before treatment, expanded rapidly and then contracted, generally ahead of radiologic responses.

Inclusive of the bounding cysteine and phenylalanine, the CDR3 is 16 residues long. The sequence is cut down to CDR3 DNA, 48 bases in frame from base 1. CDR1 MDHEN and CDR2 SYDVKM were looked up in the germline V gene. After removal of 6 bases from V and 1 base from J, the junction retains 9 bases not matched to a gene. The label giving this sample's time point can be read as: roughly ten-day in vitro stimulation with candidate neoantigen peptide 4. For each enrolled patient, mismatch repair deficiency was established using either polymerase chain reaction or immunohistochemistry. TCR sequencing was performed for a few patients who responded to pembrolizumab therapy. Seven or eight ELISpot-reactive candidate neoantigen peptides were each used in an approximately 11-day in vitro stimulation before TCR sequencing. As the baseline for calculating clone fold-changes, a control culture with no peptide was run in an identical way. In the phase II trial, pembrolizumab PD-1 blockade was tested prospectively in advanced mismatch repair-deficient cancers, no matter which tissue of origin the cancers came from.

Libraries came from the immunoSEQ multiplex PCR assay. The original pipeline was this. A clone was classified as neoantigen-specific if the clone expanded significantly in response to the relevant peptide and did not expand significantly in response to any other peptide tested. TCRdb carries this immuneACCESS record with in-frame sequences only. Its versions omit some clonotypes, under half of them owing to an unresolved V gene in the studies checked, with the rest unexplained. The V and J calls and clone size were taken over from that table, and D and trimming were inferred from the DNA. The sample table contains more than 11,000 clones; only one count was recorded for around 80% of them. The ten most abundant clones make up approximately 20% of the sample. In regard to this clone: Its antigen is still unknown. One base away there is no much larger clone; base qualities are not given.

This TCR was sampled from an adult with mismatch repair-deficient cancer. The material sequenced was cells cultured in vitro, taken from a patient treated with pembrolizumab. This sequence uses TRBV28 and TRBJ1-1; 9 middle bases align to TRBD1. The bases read TGTGCCAGCAGGGACCTACAGGGGGCCGGGAACACTGAAGCTTTCTTT. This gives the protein CASRDLQGAGNTEAFF.